The 22 T cell receptor beta chains given below trace back to one sample, sequenced in a study of T cells in Graves' hyperthyroidism and ophthalmopathy. It was RNA transcripts that yielded the amplified TCR beta CDR3 regions. The HTBI set primed first-round TCR CDR3 RT-PCR. TCRdb re-called the multiplex PCR reads through MiXCR, storing one row per CDR3 protein. The table lists fewer than 350,000 distinct CDR3 sequences, 13% of them singletons. The specimen sequenced was blood. The receptor set was obtained from a woman aged 30 to 39 with Graves' hyperthyroidism that later progressed to Graves' ophthalmopathy.

This clonotype was counted only a few times. This chain links TRBV3-2 with TRBJ2-7; no check of the table's D call, TRBD2, against the DNA was made. TRBV3-2 is shown as a pseudogene. The length of the CDR3 is 15 residues. The CDR3 region is CASSPKGTSLSEQYF. The CDR3 bases are TGTGCCAGCAGTCCTAAAGGGACTAGCCTCAGCGAGCAGTACTTC.

This clonotype was observed at least ten times. DNA of the CDR3: TGTGCCAGCAGCCAAGGGACCCACCGTGCCTACACCTTC. It specifies CASSQGTHRAYTF. This chain connects TRBV3-1 to TRBJ1-2; D remains unclear. CDR3 length: 13 amino acids. The V end lost 1 base, the J end lost 10 bases, and 13 bases lay between the germline ends. From germline, CDR1 is LGHDT and CDR2 YNNKEL (reference sequence).

This clonotype was counted many times. This rearrangement joins TRBV7-9 to TRBJ2-3; D is perhaps TRBD2 (6 bases). Germline loops: CDR1 SEHNR, CDR2 FQNEAQ (reference sequence). The V end was cut by 5 bases, the J end by 8 bases, with 17 bases between. The CDR3 extends over 14 amino acids. The CDR3 here is CASSHRDSPGTQYF. CDR3 bases: TGTGCCAGCAGCCACCGGGACTCCCCCGGTACGCAGTATTTT.

This clonotype was seen ten or more times. The chain uses TRBV10-3 and TRBJ1-5; possibly TRBD1 for D (5 bases). Germline V gene lookup returns CDR1 ENHRY and CDR2 SYGVKD. CDR3 length equals 14 residues. The germline V and J ends were trimmed by 10 bases and 1 base, with 14 bases remaining between them. The CDR3 sequence: CATADNESNQPQHF. In DNA form, the CDR3 reads TGTGCCACCGCGGACAATGAAAGCAATCAGCCCCAGCATTTT.

There are many counts of this clonotype. This chain joins TRBV6-2 or TRBV6-3 and TRBJ1-4; no definite D call. In germline, CDR1 is MNHEY, CDR2 SVGEGT. CDR3 size: 16 residues. V gave up 0 bases and J gave up 5 bases, with 13 bases separating them. CDR3: CASSYSISDQNEKLFF. CDR3 DNA: TGTGCCAGCAGTTACTCGATCTCCGACCAAAATGAAAAACTGTTTTTT.

This sequence joins TRBV12-3 or TRBV12-4 and TRBJ2-1; 9 bases agree with TRBD2. The V segment lost 6 bases and the J segment 15 bases; nucleotides outside the gene matches: 18. This CDR3 has 15 amino acids. As DNA, the CDR3 is TGTGCCAGCAGCCTCGGGGGCCTAGCGGGACCCGGGGGGTTCTTC. This gives the protein CASSLGGLAGPGGFF.

This clonotype was seen repeatedly, ten times or more. In nucleotides, the CDR3 is TGTGCCAGCTCACCAAGTATCGGTTCGAATCCACTTAATGAAAAACTGTTTTTT. Amino acid sequence: CASSPSIGSNPLNEKLFF. V usage is TRBV18 and J usage is TRBJ1-4; D call uncertain. The CDR3 totals 18 residues. V dropped 2 bases and J dropped 4 bases, with 20 bases sitting between them. Germline values: CDR1 KGHSH, CDR2 LQKENI.

This clonotype was detected many times. The chain carries TRBV20-1 and TRBJ2-3; D is unclear. Trimming shortened V by 5 bases and J by 1 base, and 1 base separated the two germline ends. This CDR3 region has 10 residues. CDR1 DFQATT and CDR2 SNEGSKA come from the germline V gene (reference sequence). The CDR3 here is CSARTDTQYF. CDR3 coding DNA: TGCAGTGCTCGCACAGATACGCAGTATTTT.

This clonotype was seen many times. The rearrangement uses TRBV20-1 and TRBJ1-2; no clear D. The germline V and J ends were trimmed by 0 bases and 11 bases, with 7 bases remaining between them. Germline-derived CDR1 and CDR2 are DFQATT and SNEGSKA (reference sequence). This CDR3 spans 10 amino acids. The CDR3 region is CSAREAVYTF. CDR3 sequence (DNA): TGCAGTGCTAGAGAAGCGGTTTACACCTTC.

This clonotype was counted only a few times. As DNA, the CDR3 is TGTGCCAGCAGCGGAGGGGGTACTGGAAACACCATATATTTT. It yields the protein CASSGGGTGNTIYF. The chain joins TRBV9 to TRBJ1-3; D perhaps matches TRBD1 (6 bases). V was trimmed by 3 bases and J by 2 bases, leaving 9 bases between them. Germline CDR1 reads SGDLS; CDR2 reads YYNGEE. The CDR3 runs 14 residues.

This clonotype has a handful of counts. The chain carries TRBV4-2 and TRBJ2-2; possible D gene TRBD2, 7 bases. This CDR3 has 14 amino acids. The germline V gene encodes CDR1 LGHNA and CDR2 YNFKEQ. V dropped 4 bases and J dropped 7 bases, with 13 bases sitting between them. The DNA for the CDR3 is TGTGCCAGCAGCCTCGAGGGGGGGATCGGGGAGCTGTTTTTT. It specifies CASSLEGGIGELFF.

V gene TRBV20-1 combines with J gene TRBJ2-7; D tentatively fits TRBD1 or TRBD2 (5 bases each). Germline lookup yields CDR1 DFQATT and CDR2 SNEGSKA (reference sequence). The CDR3 spans 13 residues. V dropped 6 bases and J dropped 2 bases, with 14 bases sitting between them. The CDR3 protein is CSAAGTVPYEQYF. Written as DNA, the CDR3 is TGCAGTGCGGCCGGGACGGTTCCCTACGAGCAGTACTTC.

The table lists this clonotype with a few counts. The chain links TRBV5-1 to TRBJ2-6; no reliable D call. V lost 0 bases to trimming and J lost 0 bases, with 7 bases between them. The CDR3 consists of 16 residues. CDR1 is SGHRS, CDR2 YFSETQ, per germline. The CDR3 DNA sequence: TGCGCCAGCAGCTTGGTTGAAGCCTCTGGGGCCAACGTCCTGACTTTC. It encodes CASSLVEASGANVLTF.

Turning to this clonotype: This could be a read error, since a much larger clone is one nucleotide away. The V gene is TRBV27, the J gene TRBJ2-5; 10 bases are a match to TRBD1. In germline, CDR1 is MNHEY, CDR2 SMNVEV (reference sequence). The CDR3 has 13 residues. Here the CDR3 reads CASTGTGEEIQYF. DNA of the CDR3: TGTGCCAGCACCGGGACAGGGGAAGAGATCCAGTACTTC.

Ten or more counts support this clonotype. V gene TRBV20-1 combines with J gene TRBJ2-7; 7 positions agree with TRBD2. Germline CDR1 and CDR2: DFQATT and SNEGSKA (reference sequence). The CDR3 covers 14 residues. V gave up 4 bases and J gave up 2 bases; unmatched junction bases: 8. This chain's CDR3 is CSAISQREAYEQYF. CDR3 DNA: TGCAGTGCTATTAGCCAGCGGGAAGCCTACGAGCAGTACTTC.

The table lists this clonotype with many counts. The J gene is TRBJ1-1, the V gene TRBV7-3, with TRBD1 as a possible D gene (5 bases). V lost 3 bases and J lost 3, with 8 bases in between. The CDR3 totals 13 residues. CDR1 and CDR2 from the germline V gene are SGHTA and FQGTGA. CDR3 sequence: CASSFDSDTEAFF. The CDR3 DNA reads TGTGCCAGCAGCTTCGACAGCGACACTGAAGCTTTCTTT.

This clonotype was seen repeatedly, ten times or more. The chain is built from TRBV2 and TRBJ2-7; D is possibly TRBD1 (6 bases). V was shortened by 6 bases and J by 9 bases, with 9 bases between the two germline ends. Per germline, CDR1 SNHLY and CDR2 FYNNEI. The CDR3 consists of 10 residues. CDR3 amino acids: CASRQGGQYF. The CDR3 nucleotides read TGTGCCAGCAGACAGGGCGGGCAGTACTTC.

This clonotype was recorded at least ten times. This chain connects TRBV18 to TRBJ2-5; D ambiguous. Germline V gene lookup returns CDR1 KGHSH and CDR2 LQKENI. The CDR3 contains 12 residues. Trimming left V 2 bases short and J 5 bases short, with 6 bases between. CDR3 bases: TGTGCCAGCTCACCATTTGGGGAGACCCAGTACTTC. Its translation: CASSPFGETQYF.

In its sample, this clonotype was seen many times. The chain is built from TRBV28 and TRBJ1-5, with D uncertain. The CDR3 is made up of 15 amino acids. CDR1 and CDR2 from the germline V gene are MDHEN and SYDVKM. Trimming took off 8 bases at V and 0 bases at J, with 14 bases between the two ends. The chain's CDR3 is CASSPPPGSNQPQHF. The CDR3 DNA follows: TGTGCCAGCTCCCCCCCCCCAGGTAGCAATCAGCCCCAGCATTTT. Looking up the rest from reference TRBV28 and TRBJ1-5 gives the full variable domain: DVKVTQSSRYLVKRTGEKVFLECVQDMDHENMFWYRQDPGLGLRLIYFSYDVKMKEKGDIPEGYSVSREKKERFSLILESASTNQTSMYLCASSPPPGSNQPQHFGDGTRLSIL.

As concerns this clonotype: Since a much larger clone is just one base distant, this may be a read error. J is TRBJ2-6 and V is TRBV20-1, with D perhaps TRBD2 (7 bases). This CDR3 region has 15 residues. Germline lookup yields CDR1 DFQATT and CDR2 SNEGSKA (reference sequence). The CDR3 bases are TGCAGTGCTACTCGAGGGGGGGCTGGGGCCAACGCCCTGACTTTC. Its translation: CSATRGGAGANALTF.

With respect to this clonotype: A much larger clone differs from this one at a single base, so this may be a read error. The chain links TRBV20-1 to TRBJ2-5, with TRBD1 matching over 12 bases. CDR3 length equals 14 residues. Per germline, CDR1 DFQATT and CDR2 SNEGSKA (reference sequence). V gave up 6 bases and J gave up 4 bases; unmatched junction bases: 6. The CDR3 nucleotides read TGCAGTGCCATCGGGACAGGGGGCCGAGAGACCCAGTACTTC. Translation: CSAIGTGGRETQYF.

This clonotype has just a few counts. The V call is TRBV24-1, the J call TRBJ2-1; 8 nucleotides agree with TRBD2. The trim removed 5 bases at V and 0 bases at J, leaving 8 bases unmatched. The CDR3 sequence is 17 residues long. Germline assignment: CDR1 KGHDR and CDR2 SFDVKD. CDR3 nucleotides: TGTGCCACCAGTGGGGGAGGGAGCGGGAGCTCCTACAATGAGCAGTTCTTC. It yields the protein CATSGGGSGSSYNEQFF.